The 12 T cell receptor beta chains below were found in one sample sequenced in a study of T cell clonotyping in hematopoietic cell transplantation (dated by TCRdb to about 2021). Libraries were made using the immunoSEQ multiplex PCR assay. The clones in this table, taken by TCRdb from immuneACCESS, are in-frame only. Not every clone is retained; where verified, under half of the shortfall comes from an unresolved V gene, and the cause of the rest is unknown. This sample lists more than 11,000 clones; less than 98% were detected once. The ten largest clones add up to roughly 4% of the sample. In light of the paper, this sample's time point label describes: 30 days after allo-HCT. Sequencing used peripheral blood mononuclear cells, obtained 30 days after allogeneic stem cell transplant. Source of these receptors: a female patient in her fifties or sixties who had an allogeneic stem cell transplant from an unrelated donor, so T cells may come from the graft donor. Some clones in this sample may be carry-over from other donors' samples.

This chain links TRBV7-8 with TRBJ1-3; 8 bases fit TRBD1. CDR1 and CDR2 (germline): SGHVS, FQNEAQ. CDR3 length: 16 amino acids. V lost 5 bases, J lost 0 bases, and 6 bases stayed unmatched. The chain's CDR3 is CASSPGTGGSGNTIYF. The CDR3 DNA is TGTGCCAGCAGCCCCGGGACAGGAGGCTCTGGAAACACCATATATTTT.

This clone occurred a few times. The rearrangement links TRBV2 to TRBJ2-3; no clear D. Germline CDR1 reads SNHLY; CDR2 reads FYNNEI. The CDR3 covers 11 residues. Between the trimmed V and J ends, which lost 5 bases and 11 bases, there was a span of 11 bases. The CDR3 DNA sequence: TGTGCCAGCAGTACACGAGGAAAGCAGTATTTT. Its translation is CASSTRGKQYF.

The rearrangement links TRBV6-6 to TRBJ1-4; D possibly corresponds to TRBD1 (6 bases). The CDR3 loop spans 15 amino acids. CDR1 and CDR2 from the germline V gene are MNHNY and SVGAGI (reference sequence). Trimming took 6 bases from V and 5 from J, leaving 16 bases between them. This CDR3 is CASSHRVRLNEKLFF. The CDR3 DNA reads TGTGCCAGCAGCCACAGGGTGCGATTGAATGAAAAACTGTTTTTT.

The chain couples TRBV7-2 to TRBJ2-1; either TRBD1 or TRBD2 may supply D (5 bases each). The CDR3 consists of 14 residues. The V gene lost 4 bases and the J gene lost 5 bases, with 12 bases spanning the gap. Germline values: CDR1 SGHTA, CDR2 FQGNSA. As DNA, the CDR3 is TGTGCCAGCAGCTCATCGGGACCGAACAATGAGCAGTTCTTC. Translated: CASSSSGPNNEQFF.

V gene TRBV10-3 combines with J gene TRBJ1-5; D might be TRBD1 (5 bases). Germline CDR1 and CDR2: ENHRY and SYGVKD. V lost 10 bases, J lost 0 bases, and 10 bases lay in between. The CDR3 has 13 amino acids. The CDR3 region is CATMTDSNQPQHF. In DNA form, the CDR3 reads TGTGCCACGATGACAGATAGCAATCAGCCCCAGCATTTT.

V is TRBV7-2 and J is TRBJ2-5; TRBD2 aligns across 9 bases. The CDR3 is 15 amino acids. V shed 4 bases, J shed 5 bases, and the junction held 8 bases outside the gene matches. From germline, CDR1 is SGHTA and CDR2 FQGNSA. This CDR3 is CASSSQASGVETQYF. As DNA, the CDR3 is TGTGCCAGCAGCTCTCAGGCTAGCGGGGTGGAGACCCAGTACTTC. The complete variable domain, with remaining parts taken from reference TRBV7-2 and TRBJ2-5, reads GAGVSQSPSNKVTEKGKDVELRCDPISGHTALYWYRQSLGQGLEFLIYFQGNSAPDKSGLPSDRFSAERTGGSVSTLTIQRTQQEDSAVYLCASSSQASGVETQYFGPGTRLLVL.

The chain recombines TRBV30 with TRBJ2-2; weak D call: TRBD2 (5 bases). Germline-derived CDR1 and CDR2 are GTSNPN and SVGIG (reference sequence). Trimming cost V 4 bases and J 0 bases, with 9 bases left between them. There are 14 residues in the CDR3. CDR3 in DNA: TGTGCCTGGAAGGGAGTTTCGAACACCGGGGAGCTGTTTTTT. Translating it yields CAWKGVSNTGELFF.

The genes are TRBV30 and TRBJ2-2; D is perhaps TRBD2 (7 bases). The germline CDR1 and CDR2 sequences are GTSNPN and SVGIG (reference sequence). Trimming removed 8 bases from V and 5 bases from J, with 18 bases in between. The CDR3 runs 14 residues. Written as DNA, the CDR3 is TGTGCCCAAATGTGGGGGGGCGGGACCGGGGAGCTGTTTTTT. Its translation is CAQMWGGGTGELFF.

The rearrangement uses TRBV6-5 and TRBJ1-2, with 9 bases that match TRBD1. The germline V gene encodes CDR1 MNHEY and CDR2 SVGAGI. J lost 4 bases, V lost 6 bases, and 0 bases had no gene match. CDR3 length: 12 amino acids. The CDR3 sequence: CASRTGGYGYTF. In nucleotides, the CDR3 is TGTGCCAGCAGGACAGGGGGCTATGGCTACACCTTC.

The gene calls are TRBV5-1 and TRBJ1-3; D possibly corresponds to TRBD1 (5 bases). Germline V gene data show CDR1 as SGHRS and CDR2 as YFSETQ. CDR3 size: 17 residues. Trimming left V 0 bases short and J 0 bases short, with 13 bases between. The CDR3 DNA sequence: TGCGCCAGCAGCTTGGCCCCCGGGGCTAGCTCTGGAAACACCATATATTTT. Translation: CASSLAPGASSGNTIYF.

The table lists this clone with a count of one. V is TRBV6-6 and J is TRBJ2-2; D gene uncertain. In germline, CDR1 is MNHNY, CDR2 SVGAGI (reference sequence). The CDR3 extends over 16 amino acids. Trimming shortened V by 2 bases and J by 6 bases, and 16 bases separated the two germline ends. The CDR3, as DNA: TGTGCCAGCAGTTACGTGGTAGTCTATTTTGCCGGGGAGCTGTTTTTT. It yields the protein CASSYVVVYFAGELFF.

The V gene is TRBV6-1, the J gene TRBJ2-6, with no clear D. The CDR3 spans 15 residues. In germline, CDR1 is MNHNS, CDR2 SASEGT. V lost 2 bases and J lost 0, with 5 bases in between. The CDR3 sequence is CASSERSSGANVLTF. CDR3 nucleotide sequence: TGTGCCAGCAGTGAAAGGAGCTCTGGGGCCAACGTCCTGACTTTC.